These 8 T cell receptor beta chains were all obtained from the same sample, sequenced in a study of shared clonotypes between healthy human individuals. This table comes from immunoSEQ multiplex PCR, and its TCRdb copy is limited to in-frame clones, with some not included. The sample yields around 500,000 clones, roughly 80% seen once. The sequencing sample was made of PBMCs. These TCRs come from a middle-aged woman in good health. Some clones in this sample may be carry-over from other donors' samples.

The chain couples TRBV7-2 to TRBJ2-7; 13 positions match TRBD2. Germline CDR1 and CDR2: SGHTA and FQGNSA. V lost 2 bases to trimming and J lost 3 bases; unmatched junction nucleotides: 7. The CDR3 sequence is 17 residues long. The CDR3 spells CASSLRRLAGGSYEQYF. In DNA, the CDR3 is TGTGCCAGCAGCTTAAGACGACTAGCGGGAGGAAGCTACGAGCAGTACTTC.

Only a few counts were recorded for this clone. This sequence joins TRBV7-8 and TRBJ1-2; 8 bases map to TRBD1. The CDR3 contains 14 residues. Germline-derived CDR1 and CDR2 are SGHVS and FQNEAQ. The J segment lost 5 bases and the V segment lost 6 bases, leaving 8 bases of the junction unmatched. The CDR3 DNA reads as TGTGCCAGCAGACCCGACAGGGGAACGTATGGCTACACCTTC. This translates into CASRPDRGTYGYTF.

This chain links TRBV5-4 with TRBJ2-7; 8 bases map to TRBD1. The CDR3 runs 13 residues. The V and J ends lost 4 bases and 6 bases, in that order; junction bases with no gene match: 6. CDR1 and CDR2 from the germline V gene are SGHNT and YYREEE (reference sequence). The CDR3 sequence is CASSQDRVFEQYF. CDR3 DNA sequence: TGTGCCAGCAGCCAGGACAGGGTTTTCGAGCAGTACTTC.

The chain recombines TRBV19 with TRBJ2-7, with a tentative D call TRBD1 (5 bases). The CDR3 is made up of 13 amino acids. Trimming cost V 11 bases and J 3 bases, with 17 bases left between them. Germline V gene data show CDR1 as LNHDA and CDR2 as SQIVND (reference sequence). CDR3: CAGYLDDSYEQYF. CDR3 DNA sequence: TGTGCCGGATACCTCGACGACAGCTACGAGCAGTACTTC.

V gene TRBV18 combines with J gene TRBJ1-1, with a weak D call TRBD1 (6 bases). V lost 6 bases and J 6 bases, leaving 17 bases between the germline ends. CDR3 size: 14 residues. Germline V gives CDR1 KGHSH, CDR2 LQKENI. CDR3 nucleotides: TGTGCCAGCTCGGGACAAGGCGGGACCCCTGAAGCTTTCTTT. Translated: CASSGQGGTPEAFF. The variable domain in full, completed from reference TRBV18 and TRBJ1-1, reads NAGVMQNPRHLVRRRGQEARLRCSPMKGHSHVYWYRQLPEEGLKFMVYLQKENIIDESGMPKERFSAEFPKEGPSILRIQQVVRGDSAAYFCASSGQGGTPEAFFGQGTRLTVV.

J is TRBJ2-3 and V is TRBV18; 9 bases are shared with TRBD1. Germline CDR1 KGHSH, CDR2 LQKENI. There are 14 residues in the CDR3. V trimming: 3 bases; J trimming: 4 bases; junction bases outside the gene matches: 2. CDR3 sequence: CASSPGQGADTQYF. The CDR3 region has the DNA TGTGCCAGCTCACCGGGACAGGGAGCAGATACGCAGTATTTT.

The CDR3 spells CASGGSSGLIYDEQYF. CDR3 in DNA: TGTGCCAGCGGCGGGAGTAGCGGCCTCATCTACGACGAGCAGTACTTC. The chain links TRBV7-9 to TRBJ2-7; 7 bases line up with TRBD2. Germline V gives CDR1 SEHNR, CDR2 FQNEAQ (reference sequence). Losses at the gene ends were 8 bases for V and 5 bases for J; bases not matched to a gene: 18. The CDR3 covers 16 residues.

Of note for this clone: With a far larger clone one base away, a read error is the likely cause. The chain employs TRBV5-3 and TRBJ1-1, with a possible D match to TRBD1 (6 bases). TRBV5-3 is known as an ORF, though its function is uncertain. The V end lost 4 bases, the J end lost 6 bases, and 19 bases lay between the germline ends. The CDR3 has 15 residues. Written as DNA, the CDR3 is TGTGCCAGAAGCCTATTATACAGGGCGTGGGCTGAAGCTTTCTTT. Translation gives CARSLLYRAWAEAFF.